This T cell receptor (beta chain) was retrieved from a study of T cells in Graves' hyperthyroidism and ophthalmopathy. Criteria for exclusion of patients were uncontrolled infection, other autoimmune disease, pregnancy or lactation. Orbital computed tomography and thyroid ultrasound, together with serum TRAb and thyroxine and clinical symptoms, were used for diagnoses. The investigators amplified TCR beta CDR3 regions from RNA transcripts. With the HTBI primer set, the TCR CDR3 went through a first round of RT-PCR. Via MiXCR, TCRdb re-called the multiplex PCR reads, giving one row per CDR3 protein. The sample holds about 290,000 distinct CDR3 sequences, roughly 15% seen once. In germline, CDR1 is MNHEY, CDR2 SMNVEV (reference sequence). CDR3 length: 18 residues. The ends lost 4 bases at V and 0 bases at J; junction bases unmatched: 12. This clonotype was detected many times. Its antigen is not known.

Study findings and constraints: Ophthalmopathy, which appeared later, was predicted by the model a median about 6 months before onset.

This chain connects TRBV27 to TRBJ2-1, with 7 bases identical to TRBD2. Sequencing was done on a sample of blood. The TCR originated in a woman aged 45-59 years with Graves' hyperthyroidism that later progressed to Graves' ophthalmopathy. The DNA of the CDR3 is TGTGCCAGCAGTTCGGCGGGGACTAACTTCTTCTCCTACAATGAGCAGTTCTTC. It encodes CASSSAGTNFFSYNEQFF.